The rows below give T cell receptor beta chains drawn from one sample of a study of blood T cell repertoires in COVID-19. TCRdb's table, derived via immunoSEQ multiplex PCR, lists solely in-frame clones and lacks some. This sample yields roughly 150,000 clones, of which 65% to 90% are seen a single time; 7.2% belongs to the top ten. The material sequenced was peripheral blood. Receptors were obtained from a woman between 45 and 60 years old in a cohort sampled during active or convalescent COVID-19. Each CDR3 is given with its conserved first and last residue. Fields, in order: V gene, clone size, J gene, D gene, CDR3 DNA, CDR3 protein. D genes are given only for firm matches. Clone size appears in some rows only: once, few, many, or a class for an expanded clone.

v_gene: TRBV2; abundance: .; j_gene: TRBJ1-5; d_gene: .; CDR3nt: TGTGCCAGCAGCCGGGAACGGGATCAGCCCCAGCATTTT; CDR3aa: CASSRERDQPQHF
v_gene: TRBV19; abundance: .; j_gene: TRBJ2-3; d_gene: TRBD2; CDR3nt: TGTGCCAGTAGTAACGCCTGGACTAGCGGGGGAGGGGATACGCAGTATTTT; CDR3aa: CASSNAWTSGGGDTQYF
v_gene: TRBV27; abundance: .; j_gene: TRBJ2-1; d_gene: .; CDR3nt: TGTGCCAGCAGTTTCGGGATAATGTACAATGAGCAGTTCTTC; CDR3aa: CASSFGIMYNEQFF
v_gene: TRBV10-3; abundance: once; j_gene: TRBJ1-3; d_gene: .; CDR3nt: TGTGCCATCACAACAGGTTCTGGAAACACCATATATTTT; CDR3aa: CAITTGSGNTIYF
v_gene: TRBV4-2; abundance: .; j_gene: TRBJ2-7; d_gene: .; CDR3nt: TGTGCCAGCAGCCAAGTTTCAGGGGAATACGAGCAGTACTTC; CDR3aa: CASSQVSGEYEQYF
v_gene: TRBV19; abundance: .; j_gene: TRBJ2-3; d_gene: .; CDR3nt: TGTGCCAGTAGTCCACCTGAGACAGATACGCAGTATTTT; CDR3aa: CASSPPETDTQYF
v_gene: TRBV12-3/TRBV12-4; abundance: once; j_gene: TRBJ1-2; d_gene: .; CDR3nt: TGTGCCAGCAGTTTGCCGGGAGGCTATGGCTACACCTTC; CDR3aa: CASSLPGGYGYTF
v_gene: TRBV5-1; abundance: .; j_gene: TRBJ2-7; d_gene: .; CDR3nt: TGCGCCAGCAGCTTGGGCAGGGATGTGGCCTACGAGCAGTACTTC; CDR3aa: CASSLGRDVAYEQYF
v_gene: TRBV10-3; abundance: .; j_gene: TRBJ2-5; d_gene: .; CDR3nt: TGTGCCACCAAGACAGATCAAGAGACCCAGTACTTC; CDR3aa: CATKTDQETQYF
v_gene: TRBV5-1; abundance: .; j_gene: TRBJ1-1; d_gene: .; CDR3nt: TGCGCCAGCAGCTTCGGGGACACTGAAGCTTTCTTT; CDR3aa: CASSFGDTEAFF
v_gene: TRBV25-1; abundance: .; j_gene: TRBJ1-2; d_gene: .; CDR3nt: TGTGCCAGCAGTGGTACCCGTTGGGGGGGAGATGGCTACACCTTC; CDR3aa: CASSGTRWGGDGYTF
v_gene: TRBV7-3; abundance: .; j_gene: TRBJ2-2; d_gene: TRBD2; CDR3nt: TGTGCCAGCAGCTTAACATATCGGACTAGCGGCCCCGGGGAGCTGTTTTTT; CDR3aa: CASSLTYRTSGPGELFF
v_gene: TRBV5-4; abundance: .; j_gene: TRBJ1-2; d_gene: TRBD1; CDR3nt: TGTGCCAGCAGCTTGGAGAGGGGGCATGGCTACACCTTC; CDR3aa: CASSLERGHGYTF
v_gene: TRBV5-1; abundance: few; j_gene: TRBJ1-6; d_gene: .; CDR3nt: TGCGCCAGCAGCTTGGAATACTATAATTCACCCCTCCACTTT; CDR3aa: CASSLEYYNSPLHF
v_gene: TRBV12-3/TRBV12-4; abundance: .; j_gene: TRBJ2-7; d_gene: .; CDR3nt: TGTGCCAGCAGTTTAAGTGATGTCCGGGAGTTTGACTTC; CDR3aa: CASSLSDVREFDF
v_gene: TRBV6-5; abundance: .; j_gene: TRBJ2-7; d_gene: .; CDR3nt: TGTGCCAGCAGTTACCGGGGCCAGGGGCGAGATGAGCAGTACTTC; CDR3aa: CASSYRGQGRDEQYF
v_gene: TRBV7-8; abundance: .; j_gene: TRBJ2-5; d_gene: .; CDR3nt: TGTGCCAGCAGCTTATTCACAGGGCAAGAGACCCAGTACTTC; CDR3aa: CASSLFTGQETQYF
v_gene: TRBV5-8; abundance: .; j_gene: TRBJ2-7; d_gene: TRBD2; CDR3nt: TGTGCCAGCAGCTTTCCAGCGGGGGGGCGCTACGAGCAGTACTTC; CDR3aa: CASSFPAGGRYEQYF
v_gene: TRBV19; abundance: .; j_gene: TRBJ2-1; d_gene: TRBD1; CDR3nt: TGTGCCAGTAGTAGGGGACAGGGTAGCAGTGAGCAGTTCTTC; CDR3aa: CASSRGQGSSEQFF
v_gene: TRBV2; abundance: .; j_gene: TRBJ1-1; d_gene: .; CDR3nt: TGTGCCAGCAGTGAGGCCAATTCAAACACTGAAGCTTTCTTT; CDR3aa: CASSEANSNTEAFF
v_gene: TRBV12-3/TRBV12-4; abundance: .; j_gene: TRBJ1-2; d_gene: .; CDR3nt: TGTGCCAGCACCGGGTTCTATGGCTACACCTTC; CDR3aa: CASTGFYGYTF
v_gene: TRBV30; abundance: .; j_gene: TRBJ2-3; d_gene: TRBD2; CDR3nt: TGTGCCTGGAGTGCGGGGGGGTTCACAGATACGCAGTATTTT; CDR3aa: CAWSAGGFTDTQYF
v_gene: TRBV25-1; abundance: .; j_gene: TRBJ2-3; d_gene: .; CDR3nt: TGTGCCAGCACGGTGACAGATACGCAGTATTTT; CDR3aa: CASTVTDTQYF
v_gene: TRBV9; abundance: once; j_gene: TRBJ2-6; d_gene: .; CDR3nt: TGTGCCAGCAGCGCGCGTCTTGAGACTGGGGCCAACGTCCTGACTTTC; CDR3aa: CASSARLETGANVLTF
v_gene: TRBV6-4; abundance: .; j_gene: TRBJ1-1; d_gene: .; CDR3nt: TGTGCCAGCCGGCATACAGGGAAGGACACTGAAGCTTTCTTT; CDR3aa: CASRHTGKDTEAFF
v_gene: TRBV6-5; abundance: .; j_gene: TRBJ1-5; d_gene: .; CDR3nt: TGTGCCAGCAGTCGGGGGGAAGGGAACAATCAGCCCCAGCATTTT; CDR3aa: CASSRGEGNNQPQHF
v_gene: TRBV7-2; abundance: few; j_gene: TRBJ1-2; d_gene: TRBD1; CDR3nt: TGTGCCAGCAGCCCCGCCCCCTCGGACAGGACCTCCACCTTC; CDR3aa: CASSPAPSDRTSTF
v_gene: TRBV10-1; abundance: .; j_gene: TRBJ2-1; d_gene: .; CDR3nt: TGCGCCAGCAGTGAGTCGAGAGGTAATACCTACAATGAGCAGTTCTTC; CDR3aa: CASSESRGNTYNEQFF
v_gene: TRBV6-5; abundance: .; j_gene: TRBJ2-7; d_gene: TRBD1; CDR3nt: TGTGCCAGCAGTTACTCACGGACAGGGGGCTTCTACGAGCAGTACTTC; CDR3aa: CASSYSRTGGFYEQYF
v_gene: TRBV7-2; abundance: .; j_gene: TRBJ1-1; d_gene: TRBD1; CDR3nt: TGTGCCAGCAGCCGCGGGACAGGGAACACTGAAGCTTTCTTT; CDR3aa: CASSRGTGNTEAFF
v_gene: TRBV3-1/TRBV3-2; abundance: .; j_gene: TRBJ2-2; d_gene: .; CDR3nt: TGTGCCAGCACCCCCGGCGGGGAGCTGTTTTTT; CDR3aa: CASTPGGELFF
v_gene: TRBV4-3; abundance: .; j_gene: TRBJ2-1; d_gene: .; CDR3nt: TGCGCCAGCAGCCAAGATCTAGGATCCTACAATGAGCAGTTCTTC; CDR3aa: CASSQDLGSYNEQFF
v_gene: TRBV6-2/TRBV6-3; abundance: .; j_gene: TRBJ1-1; d_gene: TRBD1; CDR3nt: TGTGCCAGCAGTACCGGACAGGTCGGCACTGAAGCTTTCTTT; CDR3aa: CASSTGQVGTEAFF
v_gene: TRBV2; abundance: .; j_gene: TRBJ1-3; d_gene: .; CDR3nt: TGTGCCAGCAGTGAATCGAGAACCGTCTCTGGAAACACCATATATTTT; CDR3aa: CASSESRTVSGNTIYF
v_gene: TRBV19; abundance: .; j_gene: TRBJ1-1; d_gene: .; CDR3nt: TGTGCCAGTAGCGGACAGAAGAACACTGAAGCTTTCTTT; CDR3aa: CASSGQKNTEAFF
v_gene: TRBV11-1; abundance: .; j_gene: TRBJ2-1; d_gene: .; CDR3nt: TGTGCCAGCAGGACTGATAGCAATGAGCAGTTCTTC; CDR3aa: CASRTDSNEQFF
v_gene: TRBV13; abundance: .; j_gene: TRBJ1-6; d_gene: .; CDR3nt: TGTGCCAGCAGCTCAAGGGGGAGCTCCTATAATTCACCCCTCCACTTT; CDR3aa: CASSSRGSSYNSPLHF
v_gene: TRBV7-8; abundance: .; j_gene: TRBJ1-3; d_gene: .; CDR3nt: TGTGCCAGCAGCCTTATGGGGTCGGGATCGGGAAACACCATATATTTT; CDR3aa: CASSLMGSGSGNTIYF
v_gene: TRBV7-9; abundance: .; j_gene: TRBJ1-1; d_gene: TRBD1; CDR3nt: TGTGCCAGCAGCTTAGGCGTTGACAGGGTGAACACTGAAGCTTTCTTT; CDR3aa: CASSLGVDRVNTEAFF
v_gene: TRBV11-2; abundance: .; j_gene: TRBJ2-7; d_gene: .; CDR3nt: TGTGCCAGCGCCCGGTTATGGGACTCCGACTACGAGCAGTACTTC; CDR3aa: CASARLWDSDYEQYF
v_gene: TRBV29-1; abundance: .; j_gene: TRBJ1-1; d_gene: TRBD1; CDR3nt: TGCAGCTCACGGACAGGGGGCGGTGGTACTGCTGAAGCTTTCTTT; CDR3aa: CSSRTGGGGTAEAFF
v_gene: TRBV19; abundance: .; j_gene: TRBJ1-6; d_gene: TRBD1; CDR3nt: TGTGCCAGTAGGGGACAGGTCTCACCCCTCCACTTT; CDR3aa: CASRGQVSPLHF
v_gene: TRBV6-6; abundance: .; j_gene: TRBJ1-4; d_gene: .; CDR3nt: TGTGCCAGCAGTTACCCCAGGGGTGAAAAACTGTTTTTT; CDR3aa: CASSYPRGEKLFF
v_gene: TRBV7-9; abundance: .; j_gene: TRBJ1-1; d_gene: TRBD1; CDR3nt: TGTGCCAGCAGCGAAACCAAGGGCGACAGGGGTTTCTTT; CDR3aa: CASSETKGDRGFF
v_gene: TRBV7-2; abundance: .; j_gene: TRBJ2-2; d_gene: .; CDR3nt: TGTGCCAGCAGCCCAGCGGGCCGACGTAACACCGGGGAGCTGTTTTTT; CDR3aa: CASSPAGRRNTGELFF
v_gene: TRBV5-5; abundance: few; j_gene: TRBJ1-1; d_gene: .; CDR3nt: TGTGCCAGCAGCCCTGGGACACCCCTTGAAGCTTTCTTT; CDR3aa: CASSPGTPLEAFF
v_gene: TRBV5-6; abundance: .; j_gene: TRBJ2-7; d_gene: .; CDR3nt: TGTGCCAGCCGCGGGGGCGACGAGCAGTACTTC; CDR3aa: CASRGGDEQYF
v_gene: TRBV7-2; abundance: few; j_gene: TRBJ1-2; d_gene: .; CDR3nt: TGTGCCAGCAGCTTAGGTATCTATGGCTACACCTTC; CDR3aa: CASSLGIYGYTF
v_gene: TRBV10-1; abundance: .; j_gene: TRBJ2-3; d_gene: TRBD2; CDR3nt: TGCGCCAGCAGTGGGGGGACTAGCGGGGGAGATACGCAGTATTTT; CDR3aa: CASSGGTSGGDTQYF